One sample yielded the 8 T cell receptor beta chains listed below, sequenced in a study of radiation and T cells in renal cell carcinoma. Described time point: blood 4 weeks post-SBRT, at nephrectomy. Treatment in this sample: 15 Gy SBRT to primary tumor, nephrectomy 4 weeks later. This table comes from immunoSEQ multiplex PCR, and its TCRdb copy is limited to in-frame clones, with some not included. The sample consists of around 170,000 clones, about nine tenths of them appearing once. Source: blood, taken from a patient whose treatment included radiotherapy and nephrectomy. The receptors stem from a woman aged 45 to 65 with renal cell carcinoma.

This chain links TRBV4-1 with TRBJ2-3; D call uncertain. From germline, CDR1 is MGHRA and CDR2 YSYEKL. Trimming removed 3 bases from V and 1 base from J, with 11 bases in between. This CDR3 region has 15 residues. CDR3 protein: CASSHEPLRTDTQYF. The DNA for the CDR3 is TGCGCCAGCAGCCACGAGCCGTTACGCACAGATACGCAGTATTTT.

The CDR3 DNA sequence: TGTGCCAGTAGTATACCAGGGACAACAGATACGCAGTATTTT. It specifies CASSIPGTTDTQYF. This chain connects TRBV19 to TRBJ2-3; D may be TRBD1 (6 bases). Trimming cost V 2 bases and J 3 bases, with 9 bases left between them. Per the germline V gene, CDR1 is LNHDA and CDR2 is SQIVND (reference sequence). The CDR3 length is 14 residues. The full variable domain, its missing parts supplied by reference TRBV19 and TRBJ2-3, is DGGITQSPKYLFRKEGQNVTLSCEQNLNHDAMYWYRQDPGQGLRLIYYSQIVNDFQKGDIAEGYSVSREKKESFPLTVTSAQKNPTAFYLCASSIPGTTDTQYFGPGTRLTVL.

This clone was seen a handful of times. The rearrangement joins TRBV10-2 to TRBJ1-2; D is unclear. V lost 4 bases and J 3 bases, leaving 6 bases between the germline ends. The CDR3 sequence is 12 residues long. The germline CDR1 and CDR2 sequences are WSHSY and SAAADI. CDR3 sequence: CASSGKDYGYTF. The CDR3 bases are TGCGCCAGCAGTGGGAAGGACTATGGCTACACCTTC.

V usage is TRBV15 and J usage is TRBJ2-3; perhaps TRBD2 as D (5 bases). CDR1 is LNHNV, CDR2 YYDKDF, per germline (reference sequence). This CDR3 spans 15 amino acids. V lost 0 bases, J lost 4 bases, and 11 bases lay in between. The CDR3 region is CATSRDRGGSDTQYF. DNA of the CDR3: TGTGCCACCAGCAGAGATCGGGGTGGATCAGATACGCAGTATTTT.

The chain has TRBV5-5 and TRBJ2-3, with D perhaps TRBD1 (5 bases). The CDR3 is made up of 15 amino acids. CDR1 SGHKS and CDR2 YYEKEE come from the germline V gene (reference sequence). V lost 0 bases, J lost 4 bases, and 12 bases lay in between. The CDR3 loop reads CASSLGSRDPDTQYF. The CDR3 nucleotides read TGTGCCAGCAGCTTGGGTTCCAGGGATCCAGATACGCAGTATTTT.

The J gene is TRBJ2-3, the V gene TRBV5-1; D gene ambiguous. The CDR3 consists of 14 residues. Looked up from germline, CDR1 is SGHRS and CDR2 is YFSETQ. The germline V and J ends were trimmed by 8 bases and 0 bases, with 13 bases remaining between them. This chain's CDR3 is CARKDGTSTDTQYF. The CDR3 nucleotides are TGCGCCAGAAAAGACGGAACTAGCACAGATACGCAGTATTTT.

As regards this clone: Other DNA variants within this sample encode the same CDR3. The rearrangement links TRBV5-1 to TRBJ2-5; D may correspond to TRBD1 or TRBD2 (5 bases each). There are 13 residues in the CDR3. The ends were cut back, 0 bases at V and 5 bases at J, with 8 bases in the middle. CDR1 SGHRS and CDR2 YFSETQ come from the germline V gene. The CDR3 DNA sequence: TGCGCCAGCAGCTTGGGGGGCGGGGAGACCCAGTACTTC. It specifies CASSLGGGETQYF.

This chain connects TRBV29-1 to TRBJ1-1, with D perhaps matching TRBD1 (5 bases). Trimming cost V 7 bases and J 12 bases, with 15 bases left between them. Germline V gives CDR1 SQVTM, CDR2 ANQGSEA. The CDR3 is 10 amino acids. The DNA for the CDR3 is TGCAGCGCAAGCTCCGGGACGACTTTCTTT. Protein: CSASSGTTFF.